These T cell receptor beta chains were read from a single sample in a study of cytomegalovirus exposure and HLA in healthy donors. Some clones are missing from TCRdb's copy, which holds only in-frame ones; the method was immunoSEQ multiplex PCR. This table holds 200,000 to 250,000 clones, about 81% found once. The specimen sequenced was PBMCs. These receptors were taken from a woman aged 40 to 50 in good health and CMV-seronegative. Both conserved end residues are part of each CDR3. A D gene is named only where the DNA matches it firmly. Size values are once, few and many counts, or a class for expanded clones, and some rows have none.

D | J | size | V | DNA | CDR3
TRBD1 | TRBJ2-2 | - | TRBV10-1 | TGCGCCAGCAGAGGGGACAGCGGGGAGCTGTTTTTT | CASRGDSGELFF
- | TRBJ1-1 | - | TRBV6-6 | TGTGCCAGCCTCCAGGGTACTGAAGCTTTCTTT | CASLQGTEAFF
- | TRBJ1-2 | - | TRBV6-4 | TGTGCCAGCAGTGACCCCACAGGGTATGGCTACACCTTC | CASSDPTGYGYTF
- | TRBJ1-1 | once | TRBV28 | TGTGCCAGCAGTTCCCGGGGACACGCGGCTTTCTTT | CASSSRGHAAFF
TRBD1 | TRBJ2-3 | - | TRBV7-9 | TGTGCCAGCAGCCCACCGGGACAGGGAAGCACAGATACGCAGTATTTT | CASSPPGQGSTDTQYF
TRBD1 | TRBJ1-2 | - | TRBV5-1 | TGCGCCAGCAGCTACAAGACAGGGGGGTACTATGGCTACACCTTC | CASSYKTGGYYGYTF
TRBD2 | TRBJ2-2 | once | TRBV5-1 | TGCGCCAGCAGCCCGTCTAGCGGGAGGCCACTCACCGGGGAGCTGTTTTTT | CASSPSSGRPLTGELFF
- | TRBJ2-3 | - | TRBV5-1 | TGCGCCAGCAGCTTATCCACACATACGCAGTATTTT | CASSLSTHTQYF
- | TRBJ1-1 | few | TRBV2 | TGTGCCAGCAGAGAGGGCAGTGAAGCTTTCTTT | CASREGSEAFF
TRBD1 | TRBJ2-7 | - | TRBV29-1 | TGCAGCGGTGGAGGCAGGGGGTTCTACGAGCAGTACTTC | CSGGGRGFYEQYF
- | TRBJ2-7 | - | TRBV2 | TGTGCCAGCAGTGATGTCATCATAGGAGACTCCTACGAGCAGTACTTC | CASSDVIIGDSYEQYF
- | TRBJ2-5 | - | TRBV27 | TGTGCCAGCAGTTCCCCGGGAGAGGAAGAGACCCAGTACTTC | CASSSPGEEETQYF
- | TRBJ2-2 | - | TRBV27 | TGTGCCAGCAGTTTTTCGCGTCTAGCGTCCACCGGGGAGCTGTTTTTT | CASSFSRLASTGELFF
- | TRBJ2-2 | - | TRBV7-2 | TGTGCCAGCAGCTTAGTTGGCAGCGGGGAGCTGTTTTTT | CASSLVGSGELFF
- | TRBJ2-3 | - | TRBV7-2 | TGTGCCAGCAGCTCGACGGGACTTAGCACAGATACGCAGTATTTT | CASSSTGLSTDTQYF
- | TRBJ2-7 | - | TRBV27 | TGTGCCAGCAGTTTGAAAGGGGACTACGAGCAGTACTTC | CASSLKGDYEQYF
TRBD2 | TRBJ2-1 | - | TRBV7-3 | TGTGCCAGCAGCCCTAGCGGGGGTGGATACAATGAGCAGTTCTTC | CASSPSGGGYNEQFF
- | TRBJ2-5 | - | TRBV2 | TGTGCCAGCAGTCCTACAGCTCAAGAGACCCAGTACTTC | CASSPTAQETQYF
- | TRBJ2-3 | - | TRBV2 | TGTGCCAGCAGTGAGATTAGGCAGGTGGATACGCAGTATTTT | CASSEIRQVDTQYF
TRBD2 | TRBJ2-5 | few | TRBV2 | TGTGCCAGCAGTCCCGGGGGCGGGAGGCCCGCCCAGGAGACCCAGTACTTC | CASSPGGGRPAQETQYF
- | TRBJ2-3 | - | TRBV5-1 | TGCGCCAGCAAAAGGGGCCCCCGCACAGATACGCAGTATTTT | CASKRGPRTDTQYF
TRBD2 | TRBJ2-4 | - | TRBV5-1 | TGCGCCAGCAGCCGACTAGCGGGAGGATATGGCAAAAACATTCAGTACTTC | CASSRLAGGYGKNIQYF
- | TRBJ1-1 | - | TRBV4-2 | TGTGCCAGCAGCCCCGACGCGGTGGGGAACACTGAAGCTTTCTTT | CASSPDAVGNTEAFF
- | TRBJ2-3 | few | TRBV9 | TGTGCCAGCAGTCCTTCAGGGGATACGCAGTATTTT | CASSPSGDTQYF
- | TRBJ2-1 | - | TRBV11-2 | TGTGCCAGCAGCCTAAACAATGAGCAGTTCTTC | CASSLNNEQFF
TRBD1 | TRBJ2-7 | once | TRBV19 | TGTGCCAGTAGTCTGGGTACTAGGGGACAGAGGAAACAGCAGTACTTC | CASSLGTRGQRKQQYF
- | TRBJ1-2 | - | TRBV5-1 | TGCGCCAGCAGCCTCGCGACAGCCCTATATGGCTACACCTTC | CASSLATALYGYTF
TRBD2 | TRBJ2-3 | - | TRBV2 | TGTGCCAGCAGGCGACTAGCGGGACTCAGAGATACGCAGTATTTT | CASRRLAGLRDTQYF
TRBD1 | TRBJ1-5 | - | TRBV27 | TGTGCCAGCAGTTCCTCGGACAGGGGTAACAATCAGCCCCAGCATTTT | CASSSSDRGNNQPQHF
TRBD1 | TRBJ1-5 | - | TRBV14 | TGTGCCAGCAGCCTTCGGACAGGGTATAGCAATCAGCCCCAGCATTTT | CASSLRTGYSNQPQHF
TRBD1 | TRBJ1-1 | - | TRBV28 | TGTGCCAGCAGGTCCGACAGGGGGAAAACTGAAGCTTTCTTT | CASRSDRGKTEAFF
TRBD2 | TRBJ2-1 | - | TRBV9 | TGTGCCAGCAGCGCCGGAACTAGCGGGAGTGCCAATGAGCAGTTCTTC | CASSAGTSGSANEQFF
TRBD1 | TRBJ1-5 | - | TRBV19 | TGTGCCAGTAGTCTGAGGCTCGGGACAGCCACCAATCAGCCCCAGCATTTT | CASSLRLGTATNQPQHF
- | TRBJ2-5 | - | TRBV5-8 | TGTGCCAGCAGCTTGTACACACAAGAGACCCAGTACTTC | CASSLYTQETQYF
- | TRBJ2-3 | - | TRBV29-1 | TGCAGCGTCCGACGAGGGAGATCTAGCACAGATACGCAGTATTTT | CSVRRGRSSTDTQYF
- | TRBJ2-7 | - | TRBV9 | TGTGCCAGCAGCGTAGGGAACAGTCCCTACGAGCAGTACTTC | CASSVGNSPYEQYF
- | TRBJ2-3 | - | TRBV11-2 | TGTGCCAGCAGGGGGGGGCGCATGACAGATACGCAGTATTTT | CASRGGRMTDTQYF
- | TRBJ2-1 | - | TRBV6-4 | TGTGCCAGCAGTGTTCAGGGATTTACCTACAATGAGCAGTTCTTC | CASSVQGFTYNEQFF
- | TRBJ1-3 | few | TRBV5-1 | TGCGCCAGCAGACTCGACACTGGAAACACCATATATTTT | CASRLDTGNTIYF
TRBD1 | TRBJ2-7 | - | TRBV5-5 | TGTGCCAGCAGCCCGACAGGGGTGGGCGAGCAGTACTTC | CASSPTGVGEQYF
TRBD2 | TRBJ2-7 | - | TRBV15 | TGTGCCACCAGCACGGATAGCGGGAGTTACGAGCAGTACTTC | CATSTDSGSYEQYF
- | TRBJ2-5 | - | TRBV18 | TGTGCCAGCTCACCTAGTATGGAGACCCAGTACTTC | CASSPSMETQYF
TRBD2 | TRBJ2-1 | once | TRBV28 | TGTGCCAGCAGTTTATTGGCGGGGACTAGCGGGTTGGGTGAGCAGTTCTTC | CASSLLAGTSGLGEQFF
TRBD1 | TRBJ1-2 | - | TRBV27 | TGTGCCAGTACGACAGGGAACTATGGCTACACCTTC | CASTTGNYGYTF
TRBD2 | TRBJ2-3 | - | TRBV10-1 | TGCGCCAGCAGTGAGTCGTGGGCTAGCGGGAGCACAGATACGCAGTATTTT | CASSESWASGSTDTQYF